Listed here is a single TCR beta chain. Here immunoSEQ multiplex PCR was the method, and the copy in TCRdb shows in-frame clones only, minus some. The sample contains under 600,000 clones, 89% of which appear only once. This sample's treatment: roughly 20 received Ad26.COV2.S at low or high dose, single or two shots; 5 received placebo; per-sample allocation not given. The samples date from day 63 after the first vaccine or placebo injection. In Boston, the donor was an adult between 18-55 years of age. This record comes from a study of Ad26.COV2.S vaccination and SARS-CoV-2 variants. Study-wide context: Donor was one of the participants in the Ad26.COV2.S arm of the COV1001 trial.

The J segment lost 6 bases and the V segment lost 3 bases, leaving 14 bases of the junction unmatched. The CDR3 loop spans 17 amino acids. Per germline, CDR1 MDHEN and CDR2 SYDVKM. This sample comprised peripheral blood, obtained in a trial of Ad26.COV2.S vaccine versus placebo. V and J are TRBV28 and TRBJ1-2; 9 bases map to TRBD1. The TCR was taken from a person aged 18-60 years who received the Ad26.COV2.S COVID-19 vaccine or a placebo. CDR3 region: CASSFFPRTGVVNGYTF. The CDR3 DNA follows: TGTGCCAGCAGTTTTTTCCCAAGGACAGGGGTTGTCAATGGCTACACCTTC.